A selection of T cell receptor beta chains follows, all from one sample in a study of Ad26.COV2.S vaccination and SARS-CoV-2 variants. The protocol was immunoSEQ multiplex PCR, while the TCRdb copy is restricted to in-frame clones and leaves out a portion. This table holds roughly 320,000 clones, about nine tenths found once. Sequencing used peripheral blood, obtained in a trial of Ad26.COV2.S vaccine versus placebo. The receptors come from a person between 18 and 65 years old who received the Ad26.COV2.S COVID-19 vaccine or a placebo. Both conserved end residues are part of each CDR3. For some rows the clone size is stated as once, few or many, or as a class when expanded; others skip it.

size	V	J	CDR3
NA	TRBV5-1	TRBJ1-5	CASSLGTGSQPQHF
once	TRBV2	TRBJ1-2	CASRYAGYTF
once	TRBV5-6	TRBJ2-7	CASSPLPSHSYEQYF
NA	TRBV5-1	TRBJ2-2	CASSFGLAGGTNTGELFF
NA	TRBV15	TRBJ2-2	CATSRKTSGGVGELFF
NA	TRBV7-2	TRBJ2-7	CASSLGPFYEQYF
NA	TRBV6-5	TRBJ2-1	CASSAPGRPYNEQFF
NA	TRBV5-6	TRBJ1-1	CASSLARGKTEAFF
NA	TRBV7-2	TRBJ1-6	CASSLRSNSPLHF
NA	TRBV6-6	TRBJ1-4	CASSYSDRAANEKLFF
NA	TRBV19	TRBJ1-6	CASSVSGNSPLHF
NA	TRBV27	TRBJ2-2	CASSIGLAGLAGELFF
NA	TRBV6-6	TRBJ2-2	CASSRLTLGTGWGTGELFF
NA	TRBV4-1	TRBJ2-3	CASSQDPTGRTSHF
NA	TRBV9	TRBJ1-1	CASSADSRATEAFF
few	TRBV19	TRBJ1-2	CASISGTGYGYTF
NA	TRBV6-5	TRBJ1-5	CASMGVVQPQHF
once	TRBV18	TRBJ1-5	CASSPGSPNSNQPQHF
NA	TRBV29-1	TRBJ1-1	CSVESPMNTEAFF
NA	TRBV27	TRBJ1-4	CASSFGVGRGGYEKLFF
NA	TRBV19	TRBJ1-1	CASSMDRSATEAFF
NA	TRBV6-2/TRBV6-3	TRBJ1-5	CASSYGTPSSNQPQHF
once	TRBV20-1	TRBJ2-4	CSSATKNIQYF
NA	TRBV6-5	TRBJ1-1	CASRLRGTEAFF
NA	TRBV7-8	TRBJ2-3	CASSSLAGATDTQYF
NA	TRBV5-1	TRBJ1-1	CASSLQGRLSNMNTEAFF
NA	TRBV14	TRBJ2-5	CASRDRGQETQYF
NA	TRBV11-3	TRBJ2-3	CASSLRDGAVTQYF
NA	TRBV7-6	TRBJ2-3	CASSPVERGATDTQYF
NA	TRBV4-1	TRBJ1-2	CASSQAEGLIPNYGYTF
NA	TRBV28	TRBJ1-6	CASSLLMRLSSPLHF
NA	TRBV21-1	TRBJ1-6	CASISGAKW
few	TRBV12-3/TRBV12-4	TRBJ1-6	CASSFRGNSPLHF
NA	TRBV10-3	TRBJ2-3	CAISESGTQYF
NA	TRBV3-1/TRBV3-2	TRBJ2-7	CASASIEFSRYEQYF
NA	TRBV6-6	TRBJ1-5	CASSYTINQPQHF
NA	TRBV7-2	TRBJ1-2	CASSLQSQGPVDGYTF
NA	TRBV7-9	TRBJ1-1	CASSLGVQGQGEAFF
NA	TRBV5-4	TRBJ2-5	CASSLGTSGEETQYF
NA	TRBV30	TRBJ1-1	CAWSQQGDTEAFF
NA	TRBV19	TRBJ1-5	CASSNDRGNQPQHF
NA	TRBV7-7	TRBJ2-5	CASSLDPRGETQYF
NA	TRBV6-5	TRBJ2-7	CASRTGVGSYEQYF
NA	TRBV6-5	TRBJ2-1	CASRRQGDYNEQFF
once	TRBV10-3	TRBJ2-5	CAIGLAGGLGTQYF
NA	TRBV6-1	TRBJ2-5	CASSELIARQETQYF
NA	TRBV11-2	TRBJ2-5	CASSLSNLWETQYF
NA	TRBV7-2	TRBJ1-6	CASSLDGRFSPLHF
NA	TRBV30	TRBJ1-5	CAWSVLGIQPQHF
NA	TRBV12-3/TRBV12-4	TRBJ2-1	CALCRDNEQFF
NA	TRBV30	TRBJ2-7	CAWSVSGHEQYF
NA	TRBV19	TRBJ2-7	CASSVQHTTSYEQYF
once	TRBV6-5	TRBJ2-2	CASSYSAGGWTGELFF
NA	TRBV5-1	TRBJ1-2	CASSLLNRDAGYTF
NA	TRBV19	TRBJ2-7	CASSKAYEQYF
NA	TRBV5-1	TRBJ1-5	CASSLAEGSNQPQHF
NA	TRBV7-2	TRBJ2-7	CASSERTGGVYEQYF
once	TRBV5-1	TRBJ2-3	CASSFSDRKSTDTQYF
NA	TRBV30	TRBJ2-1	CAWDRGAYNEQFF